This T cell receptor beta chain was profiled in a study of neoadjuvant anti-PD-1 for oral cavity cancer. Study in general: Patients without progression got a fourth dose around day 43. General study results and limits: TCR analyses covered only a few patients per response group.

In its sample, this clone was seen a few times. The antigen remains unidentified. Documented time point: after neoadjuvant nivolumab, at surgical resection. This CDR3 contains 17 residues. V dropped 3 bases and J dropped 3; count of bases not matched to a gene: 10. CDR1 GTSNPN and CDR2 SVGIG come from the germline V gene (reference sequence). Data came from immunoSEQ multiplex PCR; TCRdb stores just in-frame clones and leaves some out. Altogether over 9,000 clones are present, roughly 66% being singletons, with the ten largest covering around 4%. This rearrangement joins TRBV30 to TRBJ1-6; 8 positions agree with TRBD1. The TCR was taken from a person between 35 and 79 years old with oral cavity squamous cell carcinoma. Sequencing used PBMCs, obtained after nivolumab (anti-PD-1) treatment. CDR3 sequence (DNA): TGTGCCTGGAGCATAGACAGGGGAACCGACTATAATTCACCCCTCCACTTT. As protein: CAWSIDRGTDYNSPLHF.